This T cell receptor beta chain was found in a study of metastatic and nonmetastatic thyroid tumors. Study at large: Peripheral blood and tumor or nodule samples from malignant and benign thyroid patients were compared.

Until they underwent thyroid surgery, no patient had received any treatment. TCRdb re-processed the PCR reads through MiXCR. The repertoire holds approximately 16,000 clones, with approximately 25% as singletons. V was clipped by 0 bases and J by 0 bases; unmatched bases: 4. The CDR3 consists of 17 residues. CDR1 and CDR2 (germline): LGHDT, YNNKEL (reference sequence). Sequencing was carried out using tumor tissue. The J gene is TRBJ1-3, the V gene TRBV3-1, with TRBD1 identical over 8 bases. The clonotype was recovered from a male donor with papillary thyroid cancer or a benign thyroid nodule (not recorded which). Some clones in this sample may be carry-over from other donors' samples. CDR3 loop: CASSQDAGTGSGNTIYF. The DNA of the CDR3 is TGTGCCAGCAGCCAAGACGCCGGGACAGGCTCTGGAAACACCATATATTTT.